This is a list of T cell receptor beta chains from one sample in a study of T cells of healthy individuals. TCRdb processed the 5' RACE reads anew with MiXCR; each CDR3 protein has one entry. The sample lists fewer than 75,000 distinct CDR3 sequences, about 17% seen once, with approximately 4.8% in the top ten. All receptors derive from a human donor in good health. The CDR3 runs from the conserved cysteine through the conserved F or W. A D gene is named only where the DNA matches it firmly. Clone size appears in some rows only: once, few, many, or a class for an expanded clone.

TRBD1	TRBV6-1	TRBJ1-2	-	17	TGTGCCAGCAGTGTGTTATTAGGACAGGGCGAGCCCTATGGCTACACCTTC	CASSVLLGQGEPYGYTF
-	TRBV5-1	TRBJ2-2	many	15	TGCGCCAGCAGCACTGTCGGCAGATACACCGGGGAGCTGTTTTTT	CASSTVGRYTGELFF
-	TRBV29-1	TRBJ1-5	few	13	TGCAGCGTTGAAGGGGGACGTGACCAGCCCCAGCATTTT	CSVEGGRDQPQHF
TRBD1	TRBV20-1	TRBJ2-7	few	12	TGCAGTGCCCGGGACAGGGTGGGCGAGCAGTACTTC	CSARDRVGEQYF
-	TRBV12-3/TRBV12-4	TRBJ2-7	-	14	TGTGCCAGCAGCGCACGGGGCGTAGGGTACGAGCAGTACTTC	CASSARGVGYEQYF
TRBD1	TRBV20-1	TRBJ1-4	-	13	TGCAGTGCTTCCCGGGACAGCGGGGAAAAACTGTTTTTT	CSASRDSGEKLFF
-	TRBV20-1	TRBJ2-5	few	20	TGCAGTGCTAGACTAGACAGGGGAGGGGCGGGAGCTGCCTTGGCTCGAGCCCAGTACTTC	CSARLDRGGAGAALARAQYF
-	TRBV5-1	TRBJ2-7	many	12	TGCGCCAGCAGCTTAGACGCGGGCGAGCAGTACTTC	CASSLDAGEQYF
TRBD1	TRBV10-3	TRBJ2-2	many	12	TGTGCCATAGGGACAGGGACGGGGGAGCTGTTTTTT	CAIGTGTGELFF
-	TRBV20-1	TRBJ1-1	many	16	TGCAGTCCCAGTGGGGCACTCCGGGCGGGAGGCACTGAAGCTTTCTTT	CSPSGALRAGGTEAFF
-	TRBV11-1	TRBJ1-6	few	15	TGTGCCAGCAGCGACACGACAGTAAATAATTCACCCCTCCACTTT	CASSDTTVNNSPLHF
-	TRBV7-9	TRBJ1-6	-	14	TGTGCCAGCAGCCCCCTCAGGTGGGATTCACCCCTCCACTTT	CASSPLRWDSPLHF
TRBD1	TRBV4-2	TRBJ1-1	many	14	TGTGCCAGCAGCCAAGTCCAGGGGGGGGGTGAAGCTTTCTTT	CASSQVQGGGEAFF
TRBD1	TRBV5-1	TRBJ2-4	many	17	TGCGCCAGCAGCATCGGGCCGGGACAGATAGACGAAAACATTCAGTACTTC	CASSIGPGQIDENIQYF
TRBD2	TRBV29-1	TRBJ2-7	medium-sized	13	TGCAGCGTTGCGACTAGCGGGGTGTACGAGCAGTACTTC	CSVATSGVYEQYF
-	TRBV12-5	TRBJ2-5	few	12	TGTGCTAGTGGGGGGGCTGAAGAGACCCAGTACTTC	CASGGAEETQYF
-	TRBV24-1	TRBJ1-6	-	13	TGTGCCACCAGCGGACGGGATAATTCACCCCTCCACTTT	CATSGRDNSPLHF
TRBD1	TRBV12-5	TRBJ2-1	many	19	TGTGCTAGTGGTTTTACCGGGACAGGGACACTTCGGTCTTCAGATGAGCAGTTCTTC	CASGFTGTGTLRSSDEQFF
-	TRBV14	TRBJ2-3	many	14	TGTGCCAGCAGCCCCCGGCTAGTCGCAGATACGCAGTATTTT	CASSPRLVADTQYF
TRBD1	TRBV7-6	TRBJ2-6	-	18	TGTGCCAGCAGCGGGGGACAGGGGGCCTTTTCTGGGGCCAACGTCCTGACTTTC	CASSGGQGAFSGANVLTF
-	TRBV6-2/TRBV6-3	TRBJ2-1	-	14	TGTGCCAGCAGTTATCGGGGCGCATACAATGAGCAGTTCTTC	CASSYRGAYNEQFF
-	TRBV11-2	TRBJ1-5	many	14	TGTGCCAGCAGCACCGGGACACGCGGGCAGCCCCAGCATTTT	CASSTGTRGQPQHF
-	TRBV6-2/TRBV6-3	TRBJ2-1	-	12	TGTGCCAGCAGTTTCGGCCACAATGAGCAGTTCTTC	CASSFGHNEQFF
-	TRBV6-2/TRBV6-3	TRBJ2-1	-	17	TGTGCCAGCAGTCACGTAAGGACTGGCAGCTCCTACAATGAGCAGTTCTTC	CASSHVRTGSSYNEQFF
-	TRBV5-1	TRBJ1-2	-	13	TGCGCCAGCAGCTTGTCACGGACCTATGGCTACACCTTC	CASSLSRTYGYTF
TRBD2	TRBV7-9	TRBJ2-7	few	15	TGTGCCAGCAGCTTATGGGCTAGCGGGAGTGACGAGCAGTACTTC	CASSLWASGSDEQYF
-	TRBV19	TRBJ2-3	-	12	TGTGCCAGTAGTGTGGGGACACATACGCAGTATTTT	CASSVGTHTQYF
TRBD1	TRBV18	TRBJ2-5	many	15	TGTGCCAGCTCCCCCGGGACAGGCCGATCAGAGACCCAGTACTTC	CASSPGTGRSETQYF
-	TRBV28	TRBJ2-1	few	17	TGTGCCAGCAGTTTAATAAGGGCTCGATATAGTTTCAATGAGCAGTTCTTC	CASSLIRARYSFNEQFF